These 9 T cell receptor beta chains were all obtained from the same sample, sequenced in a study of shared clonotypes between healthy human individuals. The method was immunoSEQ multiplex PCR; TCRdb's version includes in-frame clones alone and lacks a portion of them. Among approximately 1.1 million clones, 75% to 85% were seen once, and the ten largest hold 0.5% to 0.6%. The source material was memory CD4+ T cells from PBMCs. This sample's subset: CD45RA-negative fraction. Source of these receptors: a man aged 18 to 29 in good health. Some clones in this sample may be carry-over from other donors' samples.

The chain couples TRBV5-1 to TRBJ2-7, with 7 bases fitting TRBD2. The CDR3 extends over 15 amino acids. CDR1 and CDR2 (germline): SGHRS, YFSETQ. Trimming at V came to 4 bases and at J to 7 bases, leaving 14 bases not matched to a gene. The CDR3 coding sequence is TGCGCCAGCAGCCTGGGAGGGGCGGGTGGAACGGAGCAGTACTTC. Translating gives CASSLGGAGGTEQYF.

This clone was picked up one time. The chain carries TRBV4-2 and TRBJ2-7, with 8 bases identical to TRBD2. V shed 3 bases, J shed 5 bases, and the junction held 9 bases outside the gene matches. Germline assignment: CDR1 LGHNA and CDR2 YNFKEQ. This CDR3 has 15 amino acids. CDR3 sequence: CASSQAAGVDHEQYF. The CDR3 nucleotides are TGTGCCAGCAGCCAGGCAGCGGGAGTGGACCACGAGCAGTACTTC.

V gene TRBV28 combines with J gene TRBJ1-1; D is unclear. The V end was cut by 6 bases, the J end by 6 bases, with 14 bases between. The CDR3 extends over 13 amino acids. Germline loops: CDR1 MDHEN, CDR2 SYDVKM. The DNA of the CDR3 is TGTGCCAGCAGCGGTAGGATAGGCGCTGAAGCTTTCTTT. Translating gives CASSGRIGAEAFF.

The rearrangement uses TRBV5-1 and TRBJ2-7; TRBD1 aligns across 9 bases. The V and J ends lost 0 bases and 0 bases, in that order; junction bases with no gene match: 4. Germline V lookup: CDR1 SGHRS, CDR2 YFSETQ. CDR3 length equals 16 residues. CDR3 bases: TGCGCCAGCAGCTTGGTCGGGACAGGGAACTCCTACGAGCAGTACTTC. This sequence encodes CASSLVGTGNSYEQYF.

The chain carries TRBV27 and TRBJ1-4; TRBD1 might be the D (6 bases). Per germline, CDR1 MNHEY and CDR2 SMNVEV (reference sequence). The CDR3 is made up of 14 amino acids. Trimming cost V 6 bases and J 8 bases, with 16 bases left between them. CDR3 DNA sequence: TGTGCCAGCAGCAGGGGACTGGGTGGGGAAAAACTGTTTTTT. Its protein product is CASSRGLGGEKLFF.

The CDR3 nucleotides are TGCGCCAGCAGCTTGGGACAGGGAGGCGACGAGCAGTACTTC. The encoded protein is CASSLGQGGDEQYF. The rearrangement joins TRBV5-1 to TRBJ2-7; perhaps TRBD1 as D (7 bases). CDR1 SGHRS and CDR2 YFSETQ come from the germline V gene. The length of the CDR3 is 14 residues. Trimming removed 0 bases from V and 5 bases from J, with 12 bases in between.

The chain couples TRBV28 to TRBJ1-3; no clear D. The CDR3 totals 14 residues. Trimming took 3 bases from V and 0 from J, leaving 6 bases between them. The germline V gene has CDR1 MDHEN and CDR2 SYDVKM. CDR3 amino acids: CASSFSVSGNTIYF. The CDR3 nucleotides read TGTGCCAGCAGTTTTTCAGTCTCTGGAAACACCATATATTTT. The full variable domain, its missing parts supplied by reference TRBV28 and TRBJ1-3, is DVKVTQSSRYLVKRTGEKVFLECVQDMDHENMFWYRQDPGLGLRLIYFSYDVKMKEKGDIPEGYSVSREKKERFSLILESASTNQTSMYLCASSFSVSGNTIYFGEGSWLTVV.

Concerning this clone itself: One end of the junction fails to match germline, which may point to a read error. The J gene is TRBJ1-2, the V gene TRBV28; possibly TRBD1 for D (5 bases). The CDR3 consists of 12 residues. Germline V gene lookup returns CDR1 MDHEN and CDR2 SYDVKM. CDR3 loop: CASSFRGYGYAF. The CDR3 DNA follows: TGTGCCAGCAGTTTTAGGGGCTATGGCTACGCCTTC.

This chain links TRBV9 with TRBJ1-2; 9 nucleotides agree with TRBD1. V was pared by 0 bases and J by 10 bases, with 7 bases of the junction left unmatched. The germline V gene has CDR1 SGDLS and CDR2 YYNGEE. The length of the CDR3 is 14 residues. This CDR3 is CASSVVAGQGPYTF. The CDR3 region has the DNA TGTGCCAGCAGCGTAGTTGCCGGACAGGGGCCCTACACCTTC.